One and the same sample provided the 13 T cell receptor beta chains below, sequenced in a study of breast tumors, draining lymph nodes, adjacent tissues. Breast cancer patients provided tissue from their axillary draining lymph nodes. TCRdb reprocessed the multiplex PCR reads via MiXCR and lists one record per CDR3 protein. The sample contains 100,000 to 150,000 distinct CDR3 sequences, about 20% of which appear only once. Sequenced: axillary lymph node tissue. The receptors derive from a female donor with breast cancer. Some clones in this sample may be carry-over from other donors' samples.

This clonotype was seen ten or more times. V usage is TRBV20-1 and J usage is TRBJ2-3; the D is unclear. V lost 0 bases and J lost 0, with 10 bases in between. The CDR3 runs to 15 residues. Germline loops: CDR1 DFQATT, CDR2 SNEGSKA (reference sequence). The CDR3 sequence: CSARDSALSTDTQYF. DNA of the CDR3: TGCAGTGCTAGAGATTCGGCACTGAGCACAGATACGCAGTATTTT.

This chain links TRBV18 with TRBJ2-2, with 8 bases identical to TRBD1. The CDR3 length is 15 residues. Germline V gene data show CDR1 as KGHSH and CDR2 as LQKENI. After removal of 1 base from V and 3 bases from J, the junction contained 1 base not matched to a gene. The CDR3 region is CASSPRQGHTGELFF. CDR3 coding DNA: TGTGCCAGCTCACCACGACAGGGGCACACCGGGGAGCTGTTTTTT. Based on the CDR3 plus reference TRBV18 and TRBJ2-2, the full variable domain is NAGVMQNPRHLVRRRGQEARLRCSPMKGHSHVYWYRQLPEEGLKFMVYLQKENIIDESGMPKERFSAEFPKEGPSILRIQQVVRGDSAAYFCASSPRQGHTGELFFGEGSRLTVL.

In this sample, this clonotype turned up many times. The chain has TRBV7-9 and TRBJ1-4; D gene uncertain. CDR1 is SEHNR and CDR2 is FQNEAQ in the germline V gene (reference sequence). The CDR3 consists of 11 residues. Trimming removed 3 bases at V and 8 bases at J, with 4 bases between. The CDR3 coding sequence is TGTGCCAGCAGCTTTCGGGAAAAACTGTTTTTT. It yields the protein CASSFREKLFF.

This clonotype was observed many times. This chain links TRBV5-8 with TRBJ2-5, with TRBD1 matching 9 bases. This CDR3 spans 15 amino acids. CDR1 SGHTS and CDR2 YDEGEE come from the germline V gene. V was clipped by 3 bases and J by 5 bases; unmatched bases: 8. CDR3 bases: TGTGCCAGCAGCTCCAGGACAGGGGCTGGGGAGACCCAGTACTTC. It is translated as CASSSRTGAGETQYF.

This clonotype has at least ten counts. The rearrangement links TRBV3-1 to TRBJ1-2; D possibly corresponds to TRBD1 (5 bases). The V end was cut by 5 bases, the J end by 0 bases, with 13 bases between. The CDR3 runs 15 residues. Per germline, CDR1 LGHDT and CDR2 YNNKEL (reference sequence). CDR3 in amino acids: CASSDPGRANYGYTF. The CDR3 DNA reads TGTGCCAGCAGCGATCCAGGGAGAGCTAACTATGGCTACACCTTC.

This clonotype has ten or more counts. This chain uses TRBV2 with TRBJ1-2; no reliable D call. The CDR3 spans 13 residues. Looked up from germline, CDR1 is SNHLY and CDR2 is FYNNEI. V was clipped by 4 bases and J by 8 bases, with 14 bases between them. The chain's CDR3 is CASSVGPGRGYTF. The DNA of the CDR3 is TGTGCCAGCAGTGTAGGGCCCGGGAGAGGCTACACCTTC.

In its sample, this clonotype was seen many times. V usage is TRBV19 and J usage is TRBJ1-5; D gene uncertain. There are 14 residues in the CDR3. Germline CDR1 is LNHDA and CDR2 is SQIVND (reference sequence). The germline V and J ends were trimmed by 3 bases and 2 bases, with 8 bases remaining between them. The CDR3 region has the DNA TGTGCCAGTAGTATCGAAGAGGGCAATCAGCCCCAGCATTTT. It codes for CASSIEEGNQPQHF.

Ten or more counts support this clonotype. This sequence joins TRBV7-9 and TRBJ2-1; 8 bases agree with TRBD2. The CDR3 runs 16 residues. The V gene end was trimmed by 2 bases and the J gene end by 9 bases; junction bases not matched to a gene: 12. Germline V gene data show CDR1 as SEHNR and CDR2 as FQNEAQ (reference sequence). Written as DNA, the CDR3 is TGTGCCAGCAGCTTACCCGGGGGGGGGCGCGAAGGTGAGCAGTTCTTC. Its translation is CASSLPGGGREGEQFF. Looking up the rest from reference TRBV7-9 and TRBJ2-1 gives the full variable domain: DTGVSQNPRHKITKRGQNVTFRCDPISEHNRLYWYRQTLGQGPEFLTYFQNEAQLEKSRLLSDRFSAERPKGSFSTLEIQRTEQGDSAMYLCASSLPGGGREGEQFFGPGTRLTVL.

This clonotype was detected many times. This chain connects TRBV5-1 to TRBJ2-2; 9 bases map to TRBD1. The germline V gene encodes CDR1 SGHRS and CDR2 YFSETQ. The J segment lost 1 base and the V segment lost 3 bases, leaving 4 bases of the junction unmatched. The CDR3 contains 16 residues. The CDR3 sequence is CASSSDRGLNTGELFF. CDR3 DNA sequence: TGCGCCAGCAGCTCGGACAGGGGCCTGAACACCGGGGAGCTGTTTTTT.

Details on this clonotype: The germline gene is not matched at one end of the junction; a read error may be the cause. The chain uses TRBV29-1 and TRBJ2-3, with D perhaps matching TRBD1 or TRBD2 (5 bases each). The CDR3 loop spans 16 amino acids. Germline V gene sequence: CDR1 SQVTM, CDR2 ANQGSEA. In nucleotides, the CDR3 is TGCAGCGTTAACGAGGCAGGGTGGGGACGCACAGATACGCGGTATTTT. This translates into CSVNEAGWGRTDTRYF.

This clonotype has a count of ten or more. This chain joins TRBV19 and TRBJ2-7; D is undetermined. Germline CDR1 reads LNHDA; CDR2 reads SQIVND (reference sequence). V was trimmed by 6 bases and J by 2 bases, leaving 11 bases between them. The CDR3 is 13 residues long. The CDR3 is CASSLRQTYEQYF. The DNA of the CDR3 is TGTGCCAGTAGCCTCAGGCAGACCTACGAGCAGTACTTC.

In this sample, this clonotype turned up many times. The CDR3 region has the DNA TGTGCCAGCAGCTTTACTCCAGGACGGAACTCCTACGAGCAGTACTTC. Its translation is CASSFTPGRNSYEQYF. The chain combines TRBV6-5 with TRBJ2-7; D not resolved. The CDR3 runs 16 residues. Germline V gene data show CDR1 as MNHEY and CDR2 as SVGAGI. Trimming pared 6 bases from V and 0 bases from J, leaving 18 bases between.

In this sample, this clonotype turned up many times. V gene TRBV28 combines with J gene TRBJ1-2; 11 bases match TRBD1. This CDR3 contains 15 residues. Per germline, CDR1 MDHEN and CDR2 SYDVKM. Unmatched junction bases numbered 6, after V lost 5 bases and J lost 4 bases. The CDR3 spells CASSQRGQGVYGYTF. DNA of the CDR3: TGTGCCAGCAGTCAGAGGGGACAGGGGGTCTATGGCTACACCTTC.